The 19 T cell receptor beta chains reported below all come from one sample, sequenced in a study of CD8+ T cells in alopecia areata. Reverse transcription of extracted RNA yielded cDNA, which provided the sequencing template. Using immunoSEQ multiplex PCR, the repertoire was profiled, and TCRdb retains in-frame clones only, with some absent. The table includes about 300,000 clones, roughly 64% detected once. Stated treatment: oral pan-JAK inhibitor, 5-10 mg twice daily. The sequencing used CD4+ T cells sorted from blood, collected at week 24, from a patient treated with tofacitinib. Receptor source: a human donor with alopecia areata.

This chain connects TRBV27 to TRBJ1-2; D perhaps matches TRBD1 (5 bases). The V and J ends lost 5 bases and 5 bases respectively, with 12 bases between them. This CDR3 is built from 13 residues. Per germline, CDR1 MNHEY and CDR2 SMNVEV (reference sequence). The CDR3 sequence: CASSPQVPYGYTF. DNA for the CDR3: TGTGCCAGCAGTCCACAGGTTCCTTATGGCTACACCTTC.

This clone has more than one count but fewer than ten. The sample carries other DNA sequences with the same CDR3. This chain links TRBV27 with TRBJ2-1; tentative D call: TRBD2 (6 bases). The germline V gene has CDR1 MNHEY and CDR2 SMNVEV (reference sequence). The CDR3 has 12 amino acids. V lost 4 bases, J lost 7 bases, and 8 bases lay in between. The CDR3 reads CASSSRGNEQFF. CDR3 DNA sequence: TGTGCCAGCAGTTCACGGGGGAATGAGCAGTTCTTC.

The V and J genes are TRBV7-2 and TRBJ2-7; 7 nucleotides line up with TRBD2. The V gene end was trimmed by 7 bases and the J gene end by 2 bases; junction bases not matched to a gene: 8. This CDR3 contains 14 residues. CDR1 is SGHTA, CDR2 FQGNSA, per germline. The CDR3 sequence: CASKRDYTTYEQYF. The CDR3 DNA reads TGTGCCAGCAAACGGGACTACACCACCTACGAGCAGTACTTC.

The rearrangement links TRBV29-1 to TRBJ1-1, with no clear D. Germline lookup yields CDR1 SQVTM and CDR2 ANQGSEA. The V gene lost 5 bases and the J gene lost 0 bases, with 7 bases spanning the gap. This CDR3 contains 12 residues. The CDR3 DNA reads TGCAGCGTTCTGGGTATGAACACTGAAGCTTTCTTT. Amino acid sequence: CSVLGMNTEAFF.

The J gene is TRBJ1-5, the V gene TRBV7-9; 8 nucleotides agree with TRBD1. Germline loops: CDR1 SEHNR, CDR2 FQNEAQ (reference sequence). With 2 bases clipped from V and 6 bases from J, the junction kept 6 bases outside the gene matches. CDR3 length equals 15 residues. CDR3 sequence (DNA): TGTGCCAGCAGCTTAAAAAACAGGGGGGCTCAGCCCCAGCATTTT. Its protein product is CASSLKNRGAQPQHF.

This clone occurred a few times. V is TRBV30 and J is TRBJ1-5; D possibly corresponds to TRBD1 (5 bases). V lost 2 bases, J lost 2 bases, and 16 bases lay in between. Germline V gives CDR1 GTSNPN, CDR2 SVGIG (reference sequence). The CDR3 has 16 amino acids. The DNA for the CDR3 is TGTGCCTGGAGTATGGGGGACGGATGGGGCAATCAGCCCCAGCATTTT. This sequence encodes CAWSMGDGWGNQPQHF.

This clone has just one count. The chain uses TRBV29-1 and TRBJ1-2; 8 nucleotides line up with TRBD1. This CDR3 has 12 amino acids. V lost 7 bases and J lost 0; bases outside the gene matches: 1. Germline CDR1 SQVTM, CDR2 ANQGSEA. The CDR3 spells CSGQGPNYGYTF. CDR3 in DNA: TGCAGCGGACAGGGGCCTAACTATGGCTACACCTTC.

This clone was detected only a few times. The chain recombines TRBV5-6 with TRBJ1-1; 9 positions agree with TRBD1. The germline V gene encodes CDR1 SGHDT and CDR2 YYEEEE. CDR3 length: 14 residues. V trimming: 2 bases; J trimming: 12 bases; junction bases outside the gene matches: 11. The CDR3 DNA reads as TGTGCCAGCAGCTTTCAGGACAGGGGACTGGGGACTTTCTTT. It encodes CASSFQDRGLGTFF.

The chain recombines TRBV5-1 with TRBJ2-1; 12 bases agree with TRBD2. The CDR3 has 13 residues. The V and J ends lost 2 bases and 13 bases, in that order; junction bases with no gene match: 4. Looked up from germline, CDR1 is SGHRS and CDR2 is YFSETQ. For the CDR3, the DNA is TGCGCCAGCAGCTTCCGGACTAGCGGGGACCAGTTCTTC. Amino acid sequence: CASSFRTSGDQFF.

The chain carries TRBV27 and TRBJ1-2, with D perhaps matching TRBD1 (5 bases). V gave up 6 bases and J gave up 5 bases, with 10 bases separating them. The germline V gene encodes CDR1 MNHEY and CDR2 SMNVEV (reference sequence). This CDR3 has 12 residues. The CDR3, as DNA: TGTGCCAGCAGAATACGACAGTATGGCTACACCTTC. The encoded protein is CASRIRQYGYTF.

V and J are TRBV4-1 and TRBJ1-5; a possible D gene is TRBD1 (5 bases). Germline values: CDR1 MGHRA, CDR2 YSYEKL. Trimming removed 4 bases at V and 0 bases at J, with 16 bases between. This CDR3 has 17 amino acids. The CDR3 coding sequence is TGCGCCAGCAGCCGTGTCGGGACCCCCAATAGCAATCAGCCCCAGCATTTT. Protein product: CASSRVGTPNSNQPQHF.

The chain carries TRBV9 and TRBJ1-1; D unresolved. V lost 1 base to trimming and J lost 5 bases, with 12 bases between them. The V gene's germline CDR1 is SGDLS and CDR2 YYNGEE. The CDR3 is 14 residues long. CDR3 coding DNA: TGTGCCAGCAGCGTATCACCGGGAACAACTGAAGCTTTCTTT. Its protein product is CASSVSPGTTEAFF.

Here the CDR3 DNA reads TGCGCCAGCAGCTTGGGGACTAGGGGTGCCCAAGAGACCCAGTACTTC. Protein sequence: CASSLGTRGAQETQYF. This chain uses TRBV4-3 with TRBJ2-5; 8 bases agree with TRBD2. The germline V gene encodes CDR1 LGHNA and CDR2 YSLEER. This CDR3 is built from 16 residues. V lost 5 bases and J lost 1; bases outside the gene matches: 9.

This clone occurred many times. V and J are TRBV4-3 and TRBJ1-1; perhaps TRBD1 as D (6 bases). Trimming cost V 0 bases and J 11 bases, with 16 bases left between them. This CDR3 is 14 amino acids long. Germline assignment: CDR1 LGHNA and CDR2 YSLEER. CDR3 DNA: TGCGCCAGCAGCCAAGAACCCGGGGGGACAATGGCTTTCTTT. This codes for CASSQEPGGTMAFF.

The J gene is TRBJ2-1, the V gene TRBV9; D is unresolved. V lost 0 bases and J lost 3, with 10 bases in between. This CDR3 is 15 amino acids long. Germline-derived CDR1 and CDR2 are SGDLS and YYNGEE. DNA for the CDR3: TGTGCCAGCAGCGTAGGCTATGGGGTCTACAATGAGCAGTTCTTC. It encodes CASSVGYGVYNEQFF.

This chain joins TRBV5-1 and TRBJ1-2; D is uncertain. Germline loops: CDR1 SGHRS, CDR2 YFSETQ. This CDR3 has 15 amino acids. Trimming stripped 2 bases from V and 6 bases from J, with 17 bases between. The CDR3 nucleotides are TGCGCCAGCAGCTTATCTGCTTCAGCTATAGATGGCTACACCTTC. Encoded protein: CASSLSASAIDGYTF.

This clone appeared a few times. The rearrangement joins TRBV25-1 to TRBJ1-2; D might be TRBD1 (5 bases). CDR3 length equals 15 residues. Germline V CDR1 and CDR2: MGHDK, SYGVNS. Trimming stripped 2 bases from V and 4 bases from J, with 14 bases between. The CDR3 DNA reads TGTGCCAGCAGTGAAGGTCGGCCAGGGCCCTATGGCTACACCTTC. This codes for CASSEGRPGPYGYTF.

The gene calls are TRBV30 and TRBJ1-1; no definite D call. The germline V gene has CDR1 GTSNPN and CDR2 SVGIG (reference sequence). The CDR3 totals 13 residues. The V gene lost 3 bases and the J gene lost 2 bases, with 10 bases spanning the gap. Here the CDR3 DNA reads TGTGCCTGGAGCCTAGCTGGAAACACTGAAGCTTTCTTT. This encodes CAWSLAGNTEAFF.

This chain joins TRBV6-4 and TRBJ1-2; D is unclear. Trimming shortened V by 2 bases and J by 4 bases, and 5 bases separated the two germline ends. The CDR3 totals 12 residues. CDR1 is MRHNA and CDR2 is SNTAGT in the germline V gene. The CDR3 loop reads CASSDGIYGYTF. The CDR3 nucleotides are TGTGCCAGCAGTGACGGGATCTATGGCTACACCTTC.